The present T cell receptor beta chain was sequenced within a study of blood T cell repertoires in COVID-19. Study-wide background: T cells, B-cell-depleted T cells, or PBMCs supplied cDNA or gDNA.

The germline gives CDR1 SGHRS, CDR2 YFSETQ. The CDR3 sequence is 16 residues long. With 4 bases removed from V and 2 bases from J, the gap between germline ends came to 16 bases. Produced via immunoSEQ multiplex PCR; TCRdb's table is partial and in-frame only. The repertoire includes 200,000 to 250,000 clones, 85% to 90% of them detected once, and approximately 0.9% sits in the top ten. The participants were between about 18 and 90 years old and came from 24 US areas. Clinical history reported by participants formed the basis on which cohorts were assigned. The chain employs TRBV5-1 and TRBJ2-1, with D perhaps TRBD2 (6 bases). Sequenced material: PBMCs or T cells enriched from blood (not recorded which). The TCR originated in a man in his fifties or sixties who had been exposed to COVID-19. CDR3 amino acids: CASSPGGGRTYNEQFF. The CDR3 DNA reads TGCGCCAGCAGCCCCGGTGGGGGGAGGACCTACAATGAGCAGTTCTTC. The full variable domain, its missing parts supplied by reference TRBV5-1 and TRBJ2-1, is KAGVTQTPRYLIKTRGQQVTLSCSPISGHRSVSWYQQTPGQGLQFLFEYFSETQRNKGNFPGRFSGRQFSNSRSEMNVSTLELGDSALYLCASSPGGGRTYNEQFFGPGTRLTVL.